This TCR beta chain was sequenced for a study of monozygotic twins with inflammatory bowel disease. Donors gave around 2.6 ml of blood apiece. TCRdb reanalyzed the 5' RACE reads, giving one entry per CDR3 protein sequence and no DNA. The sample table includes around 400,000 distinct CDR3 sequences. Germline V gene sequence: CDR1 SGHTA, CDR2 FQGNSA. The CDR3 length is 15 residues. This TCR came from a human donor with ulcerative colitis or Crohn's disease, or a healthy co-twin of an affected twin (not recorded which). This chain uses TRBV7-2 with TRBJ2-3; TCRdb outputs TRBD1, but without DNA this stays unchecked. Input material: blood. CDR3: CASSQSRGRVDTQYF.